The 32 T cell receptor beta chains below come from one sample, sequenced in a study of CD8+ T cells in alopecia areata (dated by TCRdb to 2016 to 2018). The library was prepared using the immunoSEQ multiplex PCR assay. RNA was extracted from all samples and reverse transcribed into cDNA, which served as template for TCR sequencing. TCRdb limited this immuneACCESS table to in-frame rearrangements with V and J called. A share of clones is missing; checked studies link under half to unresolved V genes, and the rest is unexplained. In this sample the table shows 90,000 to 130,000 clones, and no singletons are among them. Around 20% of the sample is in the top ten clones. The sample taken for sequencing was lesional skin. All receptors derive from a C3H/HeJ mouse with alopecia areata. These mice carry the MHC haplotype H2-k.

This clone was seen more than once but under ten times. Germline and genes: mouse. The missing CDR3 end, 4 residues past where the read stops, is filled in from the germline J gene. J is TRBJ2-4 and V is TRBV13-3; D is possibly TRBD2 (7 bases). The CDR3 contains 16 residues. Trimming left V 2 bases short and J 0 bases short, with 13 bases between. Looked up from germline, CDR1 is NNHDY and CDR2 is SYVADS. CDR3 loop: CASSEVGGPSQNTLYF. The sequenced CDR3 bases are TGTGCCAGCAGTGAAGTGGGGGGCCCTAGTCAAAAC.

This clone was observed a few times. These gene names are mouse names. The read finishes 4 residues shy of the CDR3 end, and the germline J gene is used to complete it. V usage is TRBV1 and J usage is TRBJ1-4; 7 bases are shared with TRBD1. CDR1 and CDR2 (germline): NSQYPW, LRSPGD (reference sequence). The CDR3 is 15 amino acids. The V segment lost 5 bases and the J segment 3 bases; nucleotides outside the gene matches: 6. The CDR3 DNA, read in part, is TGCACCTGCAGTTCCGCCGGGACAGCCAACGAA. It translates to CTCSSAGTANE. The whole CDR3 reads CTCSSAGTANERLFF.

This clone was seen only a few times. Gene names and germline match the mouse. The read gets to within 4 residues of the CDR3 end, and the germline J gene fills in the rest. The V call is TRBV31, the J call TRBJ2-1, with 9 bases fitting TRBD1. The V gene's germline CDR1 is GKSSPN and CDR2 SITVG. With 0 bases clipped from V and 3 bases from J, the junction kept 6 bases outside the gene matches. The CDR3 is 16 residues long. The CDR3 region is CAWSLPTTGGYAEQFF. CDR3 bases read: TGTGCCTGGAGTCTACCCACGACAGGGGGCTATGCT.

This clone has a count of ten or more. The germline and genes are mouse ones. The read falls 4 residues short of the CDR3 end, and the missing part is taken from the germline J gene. The chain uses TRBV13-3 and TRBJ2-5; unclear D gene. Trimming left V 2 bases short and J 0 bases short, with 7 bases between. The CDR3 is 14 residues long. Germline CDR1 NNHDY, CDR2 SYVADS. The sequenced part of the CDR3 DNA is TGTGCCAGCAGTGAGCTGTTTAACCAAGAC. It specifies CASSELFNQD. The whole CDR3 reads CASSELFNQDTQYF.

This clone was seen only a few times. The gene names given are mouse names. The read is 4 residues too short to cover the CDR3 end, so that end is filled in from the germline J gene. The V call is TRBV13-3, the J call TRBJ1-1; D may be TRBD1 (6 bases). The CDR3 consists of 14 residues. In germline, CDR1 is NNHDY, CDR2 SYVADS. The germline V and J ends were trimmed by 0 bases and 3 bases, with 9 bases remaining between them. This CDR3 is CASSDGEGDTEVFF. The sequenced CDR3 bases are TGTGCCAGCAGTGATGGGGAGGGGGACACA.

As to this clone: Germline and genes: mouse. The read is 4 residues too short to cover the CDR3 end, so that end is filled in from the germline J gene. This chain uses TRBV13-3 with TRBJ2-5; a possible D gene is TRBD1 (6 bases). The CDR3 covers 14 residues. Germline values: CDR1 NNHDY, CDR2 SYVADS. CDR3 in amino acids: CASSEALRGDTQYF. CDR3 bases read: TGTGCCAGCAGTGAAGCGCTCAGGGGAGAC.

A note on this clone: The listed genes are named as in mouse. The read terminates 4 residues ahead of where the CDR3 ends, so the germline J gene completes it. The chain couples TRBV13-3 to TRBJ2-1; 12 bases agree with TRBD2. CDR1 and CDR2 from the germline V gene are NNHDY and SYVADS. The CDR3 totals 17 residues. V dropped 1 base and J dropped 2; count of bases not matched to a gene: 4. Partial CDR3 DNA: TGTGCCAGCAGTGATATGGGACTGGGGGGATACTATGCT. Its translation: CASSDMGLGGYYA. The full CDR3 reads CASSDMGLGGYYAEQFF.

On this clone itself: Genes and germline come from the mouse. The read comes to an end 4 residues before the CDR3 does, leaving the germline J gene to fill in the end. V and J are TRBV13-1 and TRBJ1-2, with D possibly matching TRBD1 (5 bases). The ends were cut back, 1 base at V and 0 bases at J, with 16 bases in the middle. Germline values: CDR1 NSHNY, CDR2 SYGAGN. The CDR3 consists of 17 residues. The CDR3 bases that were read are TGTGCCAGCAGTGATTCAGGGAAGGGGACTGCAAACTCC. This translates into CASSDSGKGTANS. The CDR3 as a whole reads CASSDSGKGTANSDYTF.

This clone was seen a handful of times. The gene names given are mouse names. Sequencing ends 4 residues short of the CDR3 end; the germline J gene provides the rest. This chain joins TRBV19 and TRBJ2-7, with TRBD1 matching over 8 bases. The CDR3 runs 12 residues. Germline V gives CDR1 FNHDT, CDR2 SITEND (reference sequence). The junction had 3 bases not matched to a gene; V was cut back by 7 bases and J by 3 bases. Partial CDR3 DNA: TGTGCCAGCGCAGGACAGGGCTAT. It yields the protein CASAGQGY. The entire CDR3 sequence reads CASAGQGYEQYF.

This clone was observed a few times. The genes are named according to mouse. The DNA ends 4 residues before the CDR3 does, and the rest of the CDR3 is filled in from the germline J gene. The chain has TRBV13-3 and TRBJ2-1, with D unresolved. The CDR3 extends over 12 amino acids. The germline V gene has CDR1 NNHDY and CDR2 SYVADS. CDR3 DNA, as far as it was read: TGTGCCAGCAGCCCTCAGTCCTCT. Translated, it gives CASSPQSS. The whole CDR3 sequence reads CASSPQSSEQFF.

This clone was counted between two and nine times. Mouse gene names and germline throughout. The read terminates 4 residues before the CDR3 end, so the remaining end is supplied by the germline J gene. The rearrangement uses TRBV13-2 and TRBJ2-7; D may be TRBD1 (5 bases). V shed 7 bases and J shed 3 bases, with 8 bases lying between them. The germline V gene encodes CDR1 NNHNN and CDR2 SYGAGS (reference sequence). The CDR3 runs 11 residues. The sequenced part of the CDR3 DNA is TGTGCCAGCTCGGACAACTAT. This sequence encodes CASSDNY. The whole CDR3 protein is CASSDNYEQYF.

This clone was found a few times. Genes here carry mouse names. The sequence runs out 4 residues before the end of the CDR3; the remainder is reconstructed from the germline J gene. This chain connects TRBV1 to TRBJ2-1; 8 bases match TRBD1. Germline V lookup: CDR1 NSQYPW, CDR2 LRSPGD (reference sequence). There are 16 residues in the CDR3. J was trimmed by 3 bases and V by 0 bases; bases with no gene match: 4. The sequenced CDR3 bases are TGCACCTGCAGTGCAGAGCTCAGGGGGCTCTATGCT. It encodes CTCSAELRGLYA. The entire CDR3 protein reads CTCSAELRGLYAEQFF.

Notes on this clone: The genes are named according to mouse. The read terminates 4 residues ahead of where the CDR3 ends, so the germline J gene completes it. The gene calls are TRBV13-1 and TRBJ1-4; D is possibly TRBD1 (5 bases). The CDR3 is 13 amino acids. Germline-derived CDR1 and CDR2 are NSHNY and SYGAGN. The V end lost 0 bases, the J end lost 5 bases, and 5 bases lay between the germline ends. The CDR3 reads CASSDGQNERLFF. CDR3 DNA (partial): TGTGCCAGCAGTGATGGACAGAACGAA.

As to this clone: Germline and genes here are mouse. Coverage ceases 4 residues before the CDR3 finishes, and the germline J gene fills in the end. V gene TRBV1 combines with J gene TRBJ1-1; the D gene is possibly TRBD1 (5 bases). Germline V gene lookup returns CDR1 NSQYPW and CDR2 LRSPGD (reference sequence). Trimming shortened V by 1 base and J by 3 bases, and 9 bases separated the two germline ends. The CDR3 runs 14 residues. Partial CDR3 DNA: TGCACCTGCAGTGCAGTAGGACAATACACA. It codes for CTCSAVGQYT. The CDR3 in its entirety is CTCSAVGQYTEVFF.

Note on this clone: Gene names refer to mouse genes. The read falls 4 residues short of the CDR3 end, and the missing part is taken from the germline J gene. This chain connects TRBV12-1 to TRBJ2-5, with 11 bases identical to TRBD1. The V and J ends lost 2 bases and 0 bases, in that order; junction bases with no gene match: 3. The CDR3 sequence is 16 residues long. From germline, CDR1 is SGHSN and CDR2 HYEKVE. The CDR3 sequence: CASSRDRGFNQDTQYF. CDR3 DNA (partial): TGTGCCAGCTCTCGGGACAGGGGGTTTAACCAAGAC.

Worth noting for this clone: Genes and germline are mouse. From the germline J gene comes the end of the CDR3, since the read stops 4 residues before it. This chain links TRBV13-3 with TRBJ2-5; TRBD2 matches 10 bases. The germline V gene has CDR1 NNHDY and CDR2 SYVADS. V shed 5 bases and J 1 base; nucleotides not matched to a gene: 4. The CDR3 extends over 15 amino acids. The DNA read from the CDR3 is TGTGCCAGCAGCACCGGGACTGGGGACCAAGAC. Amino acids: CASSTGTGDQD. The full CDR3 reads CASSTGTGDQDTQYF.

This clone appeared many times. The genes are named according to mouse. The read ends 4 residues before the CDR3 terminus; that terminus is restored from the germline J gene. The chain has TRBV13-3 and TRBJ2-7; 9 bases are shared with TRBD1. The J segment lost 3 bases and the V segment lost 4 bases, leaving 5 bases of the junction unmatched. Per germline, CDR1 NNHDY and CDR2 SYVADS. This CDR3 has 14 residues. CDR3 DNA (partial): TGTGCCAGCAGTAATCCGACAGGGGGCTAT. Its protein is CASSNPTGGY. Given in full, the CDR3 is CASSNPTGGYEQYF.

In regard to this clone: Mouse gene names apply. The DNA ends 4 residues before the CDR3 does, and the rest of the CDR3 is filled in from the germline J gene. V is TRBV31 and J is TRBJ1-2; tentative D call: TRBD1 (6 bases). The germline V and J ends were trimmed by 3 bases and 0 bases, with 11 bases remaining between them. The CDR3 loop spans 14 amino acids. The V gene's germline CDR1 is GKSSPN and CDR2 SITVG. The CDR3 here is CAWRQTGANSDYTF. CDR3 DNA (partial): TGTGCCTGGAGGCAGACAGGAGCAAACTCC.

This clone appeared a few times. These gene names are mouse names. The read stops 4 residues short of the end of the CDR3; the missing end is completed from the germline J gene. This chain connects TRBV1 to TRBJ1-2; 10 positions agree with TRBD1. CDR1 and CDR2 (germline): NSQYPW, LRSPGD (reference sequence). The CDR3 covers 15 residues. Trimming removed 3 bases from V and 3 bases from J; junction bases left unmatched: 4. CDR3 DNA, as far as it was read: TGCACCTGCAGTGCCCGACAGGGGGCGGACTCC. It yields the protein CTCSARQGADS. The whole CDR3 reads CTCSARQGADSDYTF.

This clone came up a few times. The genes and germline here are from mouse. The read gets to within 4 residues of the CDR3 end, and the germline J gene fills in the rest. The V and J genes are TRBV13-2 and TRBJ2-7, with 7 bases fitting TRBD2. Germline V gene sequence: CDR1 NNHNN, CDR2 SYGAGS (reference sequence). The CDR3 has 13 residues. CDR3 residues: CASGDAGGDEQYF. Partial CDR3 DNA: TGTGCCAGCGGTGATGCTGGGGGAGAT.

On this clone itself: Here the gene names and germline are mouse. From the germline J gene comes the end of the CDR3, since the read stops 4 residues before it. The chain combines TRBV19 with TRBJ2-5; 11 bases agree with TRBD1. Germline V gene lookup returns CDR1 FNHDT and CDR2 SITEND (reference sequence). V was pared by 4 bases and J by 3 bases, with 4 bases of the junction left unmatched. This CDR3 contains 15 residues. CDR3 protein: CASSLRDRGQDTQYF. Partial CDR3 DNA: TGTGCCAGCAGTCTCCGGGACAGGGGGCAAGAC. The full variable domain, completed using reference TRBV19 and TRBJ2-5, is GGIITQTPKFLIGQEGQKLTLKCQQNFNHDTMYWYRQDSGKGLRLIYYSITENDLQKGDLSEGYDASREKKSSFSLTVTSAQKNEMAVFLCASSLRDRGQDTQYFGPGTRLLVL.

Only a few counts were recorded for this clone. The gene names here belong to mouse. The CDR3 is cut off 4 residues early in the read; its end comes from the germline J gene. The V call is TRBV1, the J call TRBJ2-1; perhaps TRBD1 as D (6 bases). Per the germline V gene, CDR1 is NSQYPW and CDR2 is LRSPGD (reference sequence). Trimming removed 2 bases from V and 1 base from J, with 12 bases in between. The length of the CDR3 is 16 residues. The sequenced part of the CDR3 DNA is TGCACCTGCAGTGCACCCCCGGGACAAAACTATGCT. This translates into CTCSAPPGQNYA. The complete CDR3 protein is CTCSAPPGQNYAEQFF. Combining the CDR3 with reference TRBV1 and TRBJ2-1 gives the whole variable domain VTLLEQNPRWRLVPRGQAVNLRCILKNSQYPWMSWYQQDLQKQLQWLFTLRSPGDKEVKSLPGADYLATRVTDTELRLQVANMSQGRTLYCTCSAPPGQNYAEQFFGPGTRLTVL.

Concerning this clone itself: The genes and germline here are from mouse. The read halts 4 residues ahead of the CDR3 end, with the missing end drawn from the germline J gene. The genes are TRBV13-1 and TRBJ2-3; D perhaps matches TRBD2 (5 bases). The V gene lost 0 bases and the J gene lost 0 bases, with 17 bases spanning the gap. Germline assignment: CDR1 NSHNY and CDR2 SYGAGN. CDR3 length equals 18 residues. CDR3 bases read: TGTGCCAGCAGTGATGCTGGGAAGGGAGTGGAGAGTGCAGAA. Amino acids: CASSDAGKGVESAE. The full CDR3 reads CASSDAGKGVESAETLYF.

This clone came up many times. Gene names follow the mouse nomenclature. The read ends 4 residues early relative to the CDR3; the germline J gene fills the gap. This sequence joins TRBV13-3 and TRBJ2-7; D gene ambiguous. Looked up from germline, CDR1 is NNHDY and CDR2 is SYVADS. V lost 4 bases, J lost 1 base, and 12 bases lay in between. The CDR3 is made up of 14 amino acids. The CDR3 DNA, read in part, is TGTGCCAGCAGTTCAGGAGGAGGGTCCTAT. It codes for CASSSGGGSY. In full, the CDR3 reads CASSSGGGSYEQYF.

A word on this clone: There is a difference at residue 14 between the TCRdb protein and the DNA translation, so the protein given here was translated from the DNA. The genes and germline here are from mouse. The read terminates 3 residues before the CDR3 end, so the remaining end is supplied by the germline J gene. The chain uses TRBV19 and TRBJ1-6; maybe TRBD1 (6 bases). TRBJ1-6 is an ORF, and what it does is uncertain. V was cut by 5 bases and J by 0 bases, with 15 bases left in between. CDR1 is FNHDT, CDR2 SITEND, per germline (reference sequence). The CDR3 has 17 residues. The CDR3 bases that were read are TGTGCCAGCAGCTCCGGACAGCCAAATTCCTATAATTCGCCC. As protein: CASSSGQPNSYNSP. The whole CDR3 region reads CASSSGQPNSYNSPLYF.

On this clone: The genes and germline here are from mouse. The CDR3 end is not reached by the read, which stops 4 residues before it; the germline J gene fills it in. The J gene is TRBJ2-7, the V gene TRBV17; 9 bases agree with TRBD2. The CDR3 has 12 amino acids. Germline loops: CDR1 MNHDT, CDR2 YYDKIL. This CDR3 reads CASGTGKYEQYF. CDR3 DNA (partial): TGTGCTAGTGGGACTGGGAAATAT.

With regard to this clone: Mouse gene names and germline throughout. The CDR3 end lies 4 residues beyond the end of the read and is filled in from the germline J gene. This chain uses TRBV13-3 with TRBJ2-3; 9 nucleotides agree with TRBD2. Germline V CDR1 and CDR2: NNHDY, SYVADS. CDR3 length equals 14 residues. J lost 2 bases, V lost 5 bases, and 3 bases had no gene match. Here the CDR3 reads CASSRDWDAETLYF. CDR3 DNA, as far as it was read: TGTGCCAGCAGCCGGGACTGGGATGCAGAA.

Concerning this clone: Germline and genes: mouse. The read stops 4 residues short of the end of the CDR3; the missing end is completed from the germline J gene. The chain couples TRBV13-3 to TRBJ1-2; D is unclear. Per germline, CDR1 NNHDY and CDR2 SYVADS. The germline V and J ends were trimmed by 4 bases and 0 bases, with 7 bases remaining between them. The CDR3 is made up of 13 amino acids. CDR3: CASSQAANSDYTF. The DNA read from the CDR3 is TGTGCCAGCAGTCAAGCTGCAAACTCC.

This clone was observed a handful of times. The germline and genes are mouse ones. The read halts 4 residues ahead of the CDR3 end, with the missing end drawn from the germline J gene. The chain recombines TRBV1 with TRBJ2-4, with D perhaps TRBD1 (5 bases). Germline-derived CDR1 and CDR2 are NSQYPW and LRSPGD (reference sequence). The CDR3 contains 11 residues. The part of the CDR3 DNA that was read is TGCACCTGCAAAGACAGAAAC. Amino acids: CTCKDRN. The full CDR3 reads CTCKDRNTLYF.

This clone was detected many times. Genes here carry mouse names. The observed sequence ends 4 residues before the CDR3 terminus, with the missing tail filled in from the germline J gene. The chain carries TRBV13-3 and TRBJ2-4; tentatively, D is TRBD1 (6 bases). Trimming stripped 2 bases from V and 0 bases from J, with 10 bases between. This CDR3 region has 15 residues. Germline-derived CDR1 and CDR2 are NNHDY and SYVADS. The CDR3 reads CASSDGTTSQNTLYF. Incomplete CDR3 DNA: TGTGCCAGCAGTGACGGGACAACTAGTCAAAAC.

In the case of this clone: Gene names refer to mouse genes. Read data end 4 residues before the CDR3 end; the end is taken from the germline J gene. The chain employs TRBV13-3 and TRBJ2-3, with 11 bases aligning to TRBD2. CDR1 is NNHDY, CDR2 SYVADS, per germline. The CDR3 covers 15 residues. Partial CDR3 DNA: TGTGCCAGCAGGTCCGGGACTGGGGGCCTAGAA. Encoded protein: CASRSGTGGLE. The CDR3 in full is CASRSGTGGLETLYF.

This clone has ten or more counts. Mouse germline and gene names are used. The CDR3 sequence is CASSGGTGEYAEQFF. CDR3 DNA (partial): TGTGCCAGCAGTGGCGGGACAGGGGAGTATGCT. The rearrangement joins TRBV13-3 to TRBJ2-1; 10 nucleotides line up with TRBD1. Read coverage stops 4 residues before the CDR3 terminus; the germline J gene supplies the remainder. This CDR3 region has 15 residues. Germline V gene data show CDR1 as NNHDY and CDR2 as SYVADS. After removal of 3 bases from V and 4 bases from J, the junction contained 4 bases not matched to a gene.